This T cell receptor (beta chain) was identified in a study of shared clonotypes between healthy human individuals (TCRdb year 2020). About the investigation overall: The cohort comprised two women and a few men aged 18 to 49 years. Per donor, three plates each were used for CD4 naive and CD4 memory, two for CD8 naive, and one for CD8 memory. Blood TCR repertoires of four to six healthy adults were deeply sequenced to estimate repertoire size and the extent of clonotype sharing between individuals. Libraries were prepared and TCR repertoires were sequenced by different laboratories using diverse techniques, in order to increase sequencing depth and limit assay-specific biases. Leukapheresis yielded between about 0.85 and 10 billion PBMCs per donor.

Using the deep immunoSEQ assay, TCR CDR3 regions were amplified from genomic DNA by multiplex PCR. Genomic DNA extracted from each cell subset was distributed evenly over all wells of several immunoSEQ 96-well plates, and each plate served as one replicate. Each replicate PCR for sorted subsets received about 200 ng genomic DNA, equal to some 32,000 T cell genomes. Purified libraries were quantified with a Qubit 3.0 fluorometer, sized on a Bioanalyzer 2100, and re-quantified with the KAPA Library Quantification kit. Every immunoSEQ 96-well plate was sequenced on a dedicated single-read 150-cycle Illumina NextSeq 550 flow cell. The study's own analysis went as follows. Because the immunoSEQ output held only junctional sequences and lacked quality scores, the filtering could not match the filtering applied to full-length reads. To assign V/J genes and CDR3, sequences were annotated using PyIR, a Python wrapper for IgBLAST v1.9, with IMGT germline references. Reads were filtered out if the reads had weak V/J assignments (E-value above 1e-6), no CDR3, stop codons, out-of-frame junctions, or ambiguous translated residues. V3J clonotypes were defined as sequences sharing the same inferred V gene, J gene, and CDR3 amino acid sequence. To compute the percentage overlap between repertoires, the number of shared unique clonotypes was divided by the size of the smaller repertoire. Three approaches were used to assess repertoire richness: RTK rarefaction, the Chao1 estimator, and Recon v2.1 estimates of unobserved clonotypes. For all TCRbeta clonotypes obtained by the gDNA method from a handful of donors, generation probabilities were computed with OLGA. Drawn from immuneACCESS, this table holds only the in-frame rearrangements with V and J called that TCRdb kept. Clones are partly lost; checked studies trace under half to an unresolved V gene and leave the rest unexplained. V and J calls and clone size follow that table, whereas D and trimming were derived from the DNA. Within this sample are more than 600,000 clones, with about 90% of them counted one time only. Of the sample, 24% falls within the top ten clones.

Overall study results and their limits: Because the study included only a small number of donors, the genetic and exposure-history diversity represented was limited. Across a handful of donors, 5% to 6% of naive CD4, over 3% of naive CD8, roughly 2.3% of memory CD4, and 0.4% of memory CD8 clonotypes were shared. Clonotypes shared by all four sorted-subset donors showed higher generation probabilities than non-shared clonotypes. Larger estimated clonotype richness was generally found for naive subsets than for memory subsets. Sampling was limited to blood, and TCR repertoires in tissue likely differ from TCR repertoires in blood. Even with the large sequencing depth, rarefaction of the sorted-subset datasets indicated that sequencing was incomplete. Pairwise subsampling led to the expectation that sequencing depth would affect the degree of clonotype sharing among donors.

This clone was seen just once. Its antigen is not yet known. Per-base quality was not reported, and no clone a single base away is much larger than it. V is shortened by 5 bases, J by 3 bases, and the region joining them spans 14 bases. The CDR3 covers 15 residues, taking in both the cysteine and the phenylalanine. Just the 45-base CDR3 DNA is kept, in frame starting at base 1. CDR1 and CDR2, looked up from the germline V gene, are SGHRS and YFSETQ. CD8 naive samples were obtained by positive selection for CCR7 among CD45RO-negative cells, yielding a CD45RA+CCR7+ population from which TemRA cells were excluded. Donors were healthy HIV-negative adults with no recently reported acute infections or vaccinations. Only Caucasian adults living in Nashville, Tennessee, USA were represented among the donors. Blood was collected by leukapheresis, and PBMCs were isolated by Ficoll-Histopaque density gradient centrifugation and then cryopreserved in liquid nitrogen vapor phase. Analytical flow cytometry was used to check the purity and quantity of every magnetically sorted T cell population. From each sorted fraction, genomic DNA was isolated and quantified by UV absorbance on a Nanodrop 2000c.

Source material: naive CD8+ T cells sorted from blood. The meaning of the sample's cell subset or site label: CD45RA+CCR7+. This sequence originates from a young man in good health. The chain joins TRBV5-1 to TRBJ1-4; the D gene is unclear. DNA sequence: TGCGCCAGCAGGGCCGGCGTCGCGGCTAATGAAAAACTGTTTTTT. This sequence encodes CASRAGVAANEKLFF.